This T cell receptor (beta chain) appears in the sequencing data of a study of beta chain features in type 1 diabetes. Study context: The study found patients and healthy donors alike in age, gender and cell yields.

The study's findings and limits: Significant though moderate, a shortening of TCRB CDR3s appeared in all four CD4+ subsets of Type 1 diabetes patients.

Purity exceeded 95% in all sorted populations. Turning to this clone: Its antigen is currently unknown.

cDNA synthesis used the whole RNA isolate, giving expressed TCRB sequences. The repertoire was sequenced with immunoSEQ multiplex PCR; TCRdb's copy has only in-frame clones and lacks some. This table has nearly 350,000 clones, around 9.3% appearing once. CDR1 and CDR2 from the germline V gene are MNHNS and SASEGT. The CDR3 is made up of 12 amino acids. V lost 1 base to trimming and J lost 4 bases, with 4 bases between them. V is TRBV6-1 and J is TRBJ1-2; no definite D call. Sequenced: central memory CD4+ T cells from blood. This sequence was found in a man aged 25 to 40 with type 1 diabetes. The CDR3 reads CASSEDGYGYTF. The CDR3 DNA sequence: TGTGCCAGCAGTGAAGACGGCTATGGCTACACCTTC.